The sequence of this T cell receptor beta chain was determined in a study of T cell responses to AZD1222 COVID-19 vaccine. The CDR3 contains 14 residues. Germline V gene sequence: CDR1 LNHDA, CDR2 SQIVND (reference sequence). Trimming took off 3 bases at V and 1 base at J, with 9 bases between the two ends. This table comes from immunoSEQ multiplex PCR, and its TCRdb copy is limited to in-frame clones, with some not included. The sample records about 150,000 clones, 88% being singletons. The sequenced sample was peripheral blood, obtained on day 0 of AZD1222 vaccination. The sequence came from an adult in good health. The rearrangement uses TRBV19 and TRBJ1-1; D is ambiguous. The CDR3 spells CASSIWGGNTEAFF. CDR3 in DNA: TGTGCCAGTAGTATTTGGGGTGGGAACACTGAAGCTTTCTTT.